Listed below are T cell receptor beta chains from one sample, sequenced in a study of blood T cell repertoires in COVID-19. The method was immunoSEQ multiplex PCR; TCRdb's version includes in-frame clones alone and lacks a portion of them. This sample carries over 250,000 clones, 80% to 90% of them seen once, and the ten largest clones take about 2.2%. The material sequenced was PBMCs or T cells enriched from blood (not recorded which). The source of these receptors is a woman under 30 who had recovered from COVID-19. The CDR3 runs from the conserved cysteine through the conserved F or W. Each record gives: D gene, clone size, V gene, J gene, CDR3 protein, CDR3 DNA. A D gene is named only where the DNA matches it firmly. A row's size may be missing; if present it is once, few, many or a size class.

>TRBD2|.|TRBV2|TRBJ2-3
CASTVGGGNTDTQYF
TGTGCCAGCACCGTAGGCGGGGGTAACACAGATACGCAGTATTTT
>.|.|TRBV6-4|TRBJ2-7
CASSDRLGTPTGQYF
TGTGCCAGCAGTGACCGCCTCGGGACTCCCACCGGGCAGTACTTC
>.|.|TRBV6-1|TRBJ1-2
CASSEGTGNYGYTF
TGTGCCAGCAGTGAAGGTACGGGGAACTATGGCTACACCTTC
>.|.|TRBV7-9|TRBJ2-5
CASSLTRGQETQYF
TGTGCCAGCAGCTTAACTAGGGGGCAAGAGACCCAGTACTTC
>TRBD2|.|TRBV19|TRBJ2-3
CASSLAGGYLDTQYF
TGTGCCAGTAGTCTAGCGGGGGGGTATTTAGATACGCAGTATTTT
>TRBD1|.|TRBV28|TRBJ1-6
CASSLSGGSSPLHF
TGTGCCAGCAGTTTATCAGGGGGAAGTTCACCCCTCCACTTT
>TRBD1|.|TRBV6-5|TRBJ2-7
CATGTGRYEQYF
TGTGCCACTGGGACAGGGCGGTACGAGCAGTACTTC
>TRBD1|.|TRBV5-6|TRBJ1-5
CASSPGWDRNQPQHF
TGTGCCAGCAGCCCCGGGTGGGACAGGAATCAGCCCCAGCATTTT
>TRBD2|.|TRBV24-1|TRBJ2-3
CATREIAGGRDTQYF
TGTGCCACCAGGGAGATAGCGGGGGGGAGAGATACGCAGTATTTT
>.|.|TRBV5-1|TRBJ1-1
CASRAGGGNTEAFF
TGCGCCAGCAGGGCGGGGGGAGGAAACACTGAAGCTTTCTTT
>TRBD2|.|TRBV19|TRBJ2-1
CASNPRRGFYNEQFF
TGTGCCAGTAACCCGAGGCGGGGGTTTTACAATGAGCAGTTCTTC
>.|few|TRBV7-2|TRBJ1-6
CASSLGSGMGNSPLHF
TGTGCCAGCAGCTTAGGTTCCGGGATGGGGAATTCACCCCTCCACTTT
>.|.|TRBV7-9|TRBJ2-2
CASSSGQTYTGELFF
TGTGCCAGCAGCTCAGGACAGACATACACCGGGGAGCTGTTTTTT
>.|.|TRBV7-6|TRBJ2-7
CASSLGGLDSSYEQYF
TGTGCCAGCAGCTTAGGGGGGCTGGACAGCTCCTACGAGCAGTACTTC
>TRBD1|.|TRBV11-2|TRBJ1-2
CASSPFLAGDRKDYGYTF
TGTGCCAGCAGCCCCTTCTTGGCCGGGGACAGGAAGGACTATGGCTACACCTTC
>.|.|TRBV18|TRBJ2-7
CASSPLSTGSSYEQYF
TGTGCCAGCTCACCATTATCAACAGGCTCCTCCTACGAGCAGTACTTC
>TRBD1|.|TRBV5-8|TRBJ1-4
CASSSRDSFNEKLFF
TGTGCCAGCAGCTCGCGGGACAGCTTTAATGAAAAACTGTTTTTT
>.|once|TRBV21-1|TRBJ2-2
CASSSGLPKGGTGELFF
TGTGCCAGCAGCAGTGGGCTCCCCAAAGGTGGCACCGGGGAGCTGTTTTTT
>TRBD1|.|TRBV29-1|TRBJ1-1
CSVTGEIRAEAFF
TGCAGCGTAACAGGGGAAATTAGGGCTGAAGCTTTCTTT
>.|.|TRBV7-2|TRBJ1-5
CASSPGGADQPQHF
TGTGCCAGCAGCCCGGGGGGGGCCGATCAGCCCCAGCATTTT
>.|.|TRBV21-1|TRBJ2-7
CASSNRDINYEQYF
TGTGCCAGCAGCAACCGGGACATCAACTACGAGCAGTACTTC
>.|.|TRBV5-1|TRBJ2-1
CASSLGQGPYNEQFF
TGCGCCAGCAGCTTGGGCCAGGGGCCCTACAATGAGCAGTTCTTC
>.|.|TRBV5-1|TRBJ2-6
CASSLDVGAANVLTF
TGCGCCAGCAGCTTGGATGTGGGGGCAGCCAACGTCCTGACTTTC
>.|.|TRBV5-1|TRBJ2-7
CASGRDTRLSYEQYF
TGCGCCAGCGGAAGGGACACCCGCTTATCCTACGAGCAGTACTTC
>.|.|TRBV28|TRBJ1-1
CASSPPGRGTEAFF
TGTGCCAGCAGCCCCCCAGGCAGGGGCACTGAAGCTTTCTTT
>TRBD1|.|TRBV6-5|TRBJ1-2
CASIQEGQGIYGYTF
TGTGCCAGCATCCAAGAGGGACAGGGCATCTATGGCTACACCTTC
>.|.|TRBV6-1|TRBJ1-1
CASSEQIMNTEAFF
TGTGCCAGCAGTGAACAGATAATGAACACTGAAGCTTTCTTT
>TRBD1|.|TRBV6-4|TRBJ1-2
CASTQSSTGVYGYTF
TGTGCCAGCACCCAAAGCTCGACAGGGGTCTATGGCTACACCTTC
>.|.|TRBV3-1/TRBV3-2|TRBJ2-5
CASSHRGWRGPQETQYF
TGTGCCAGCAGCCACCGGGGATGGCGGGGGCCCCAAGAGACCCAGTACTTC
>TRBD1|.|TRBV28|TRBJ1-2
CASSADRGKDGYTF
TGTGCCAGCAGCGCTGACAGGGGGAAGGATGGCTACACCTTC
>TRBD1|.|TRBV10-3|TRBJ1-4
CAISESKGALGEKLFF
TGTGCCATCAGTGAGTCGAAGGGGGCGCTAGGAGAAAAACTGTTTTTT
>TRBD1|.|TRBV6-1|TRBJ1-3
CASSVRQGGTGNTIYF
TGTGCCAGCAGTGTCCGACAGGGCGGCACTGGAAACACCATATATTTT
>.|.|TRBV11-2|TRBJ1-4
CASTGVNEKLFF
TGTGCCAGCACGGGGGTAAATGAAAAACTGTTTTTT
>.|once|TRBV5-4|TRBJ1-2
CASSLSVYDYGYTF
TGTGCCAGCAGCTTGTCAGTGTATGACTATGGCTACACCTTC
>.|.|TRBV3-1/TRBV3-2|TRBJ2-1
CASSPGTGHSGDEQFF
TGTGCCAGCAGCCCCGGCACAGGGCATTCCGGCGATGAGCAGTTCTTC
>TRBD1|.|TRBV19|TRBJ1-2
CATRTGNSYGYTF
TGTGCCACTAGGACAGGGAACAGCTATGGCTACACCTTC
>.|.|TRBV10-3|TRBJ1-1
CATRSTGNTEAFF
TGTGCCACCAGAAGCACAGGGAACACTGAAGCTTTCTTT
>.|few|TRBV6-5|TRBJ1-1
CASRLQMNTEAFF
TGTGCCAGCAGATTACAGATGAACACTGAAGCTTTCTTT
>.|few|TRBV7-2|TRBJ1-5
CASSLWLNNQPQHF
TGTGCCAGCAGCTTGTGGCTGAACAATCAGCCCCAGCATTTT